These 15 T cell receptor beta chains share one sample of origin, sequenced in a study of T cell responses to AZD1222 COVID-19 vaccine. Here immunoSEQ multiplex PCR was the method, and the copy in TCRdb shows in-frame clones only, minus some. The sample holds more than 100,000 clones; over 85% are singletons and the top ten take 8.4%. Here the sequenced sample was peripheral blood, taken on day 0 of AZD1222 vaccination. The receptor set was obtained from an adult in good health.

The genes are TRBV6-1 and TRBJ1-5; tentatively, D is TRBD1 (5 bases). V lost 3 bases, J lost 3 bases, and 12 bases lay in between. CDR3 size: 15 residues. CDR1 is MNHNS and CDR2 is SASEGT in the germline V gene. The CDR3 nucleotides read TGTGCCAGCAGTGAGGGGGGGATTGACAATCAGCCCCAGCATTTT. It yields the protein CASSEGGIDNQPQHF.

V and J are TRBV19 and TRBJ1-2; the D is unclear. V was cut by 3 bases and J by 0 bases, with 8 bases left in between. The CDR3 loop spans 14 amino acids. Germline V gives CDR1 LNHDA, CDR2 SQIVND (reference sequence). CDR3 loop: CASSIQRANYGYTF. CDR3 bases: TGTGCCAGTAGTATCCAGCGAGCTAACTATGGCTACACCTTC.

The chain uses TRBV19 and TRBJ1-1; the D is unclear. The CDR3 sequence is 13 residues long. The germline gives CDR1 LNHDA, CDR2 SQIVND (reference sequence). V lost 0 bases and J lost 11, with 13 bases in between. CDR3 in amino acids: CASSIDQISGAFF. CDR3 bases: TGTGCCAGTAGTATAGATCAGATCTCCGGGGCTTTCTTT.

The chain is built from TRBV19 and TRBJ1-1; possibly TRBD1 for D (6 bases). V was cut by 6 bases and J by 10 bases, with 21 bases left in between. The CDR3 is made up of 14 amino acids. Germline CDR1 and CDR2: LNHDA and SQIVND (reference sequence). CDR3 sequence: CASSTQAGGGGAFF. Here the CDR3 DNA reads TGTGCCAGTAGCACCCAGGCAGGCGGAGGGGGAGCTTTCTTT.

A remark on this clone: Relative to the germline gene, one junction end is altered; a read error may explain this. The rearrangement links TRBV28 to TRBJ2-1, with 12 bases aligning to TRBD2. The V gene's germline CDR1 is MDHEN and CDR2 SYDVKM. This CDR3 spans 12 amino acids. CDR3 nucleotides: TGTGCCAGCAGTTTATCTAGCGGGAGGGCACTCTTC. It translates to CASSLSSGRALF.

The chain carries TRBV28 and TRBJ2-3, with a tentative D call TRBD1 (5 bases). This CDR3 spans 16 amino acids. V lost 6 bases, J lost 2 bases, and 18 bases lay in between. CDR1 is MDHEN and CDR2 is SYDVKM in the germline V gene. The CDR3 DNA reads TGTGCCAGCAGCACCCCTGGGGCAGGTCTCACAGATACGCAGTATTTT. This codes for CASSTPGAGLTDTQYF.

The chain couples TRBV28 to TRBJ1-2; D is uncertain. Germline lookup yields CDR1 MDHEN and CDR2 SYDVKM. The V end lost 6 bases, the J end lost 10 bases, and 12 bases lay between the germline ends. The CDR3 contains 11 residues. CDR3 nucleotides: TGTGCCAGCAGCTTTTCTTGGGACTACACCTTC. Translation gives CASSFSWDYTF.

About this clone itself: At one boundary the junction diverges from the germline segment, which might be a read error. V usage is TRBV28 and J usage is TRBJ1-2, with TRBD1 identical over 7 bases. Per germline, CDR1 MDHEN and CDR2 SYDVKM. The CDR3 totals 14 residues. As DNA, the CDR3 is TGTGCCAGCAGTCTCGGACAGGAGACACGCTACGCTCACTTC. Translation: CASSLGQETRYAHF.

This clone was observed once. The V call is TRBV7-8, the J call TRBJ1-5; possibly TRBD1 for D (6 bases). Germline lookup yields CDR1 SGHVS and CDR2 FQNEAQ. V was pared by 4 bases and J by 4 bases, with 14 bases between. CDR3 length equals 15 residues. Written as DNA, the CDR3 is TGTGCCAGCAGCTCTTGGACAGCTTCAAATCAGCCCCAGCATTTT. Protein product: CASSSWTASNQPQHF.

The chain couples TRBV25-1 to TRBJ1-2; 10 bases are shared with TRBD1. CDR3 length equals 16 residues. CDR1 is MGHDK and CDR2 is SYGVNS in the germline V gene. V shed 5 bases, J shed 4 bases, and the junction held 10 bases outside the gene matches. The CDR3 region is CASSSRDRGRGYGYTF. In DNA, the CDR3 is TGTGCCAGCAGTTCACGGGACAGGGGTAGGGGCTATGGCTACACCTTC.

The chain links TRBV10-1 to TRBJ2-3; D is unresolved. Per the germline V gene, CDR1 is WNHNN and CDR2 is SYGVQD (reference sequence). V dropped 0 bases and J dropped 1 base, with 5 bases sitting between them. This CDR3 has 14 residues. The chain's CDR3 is CASSESTGTDTQYF. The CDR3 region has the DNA TGCGCCAGCAGTGAGTCAACCGGCACAGATACGCAGTATTTT.

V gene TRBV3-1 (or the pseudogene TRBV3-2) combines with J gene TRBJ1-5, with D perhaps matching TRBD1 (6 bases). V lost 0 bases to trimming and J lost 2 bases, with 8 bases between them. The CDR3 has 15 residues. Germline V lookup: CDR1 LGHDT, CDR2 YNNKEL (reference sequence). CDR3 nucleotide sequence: TGTGCCAGCAGCCAAGATCAGGGGCGCAATCAGCCCCAGCATTTT. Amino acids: CASSQDQGRNQPQHF.

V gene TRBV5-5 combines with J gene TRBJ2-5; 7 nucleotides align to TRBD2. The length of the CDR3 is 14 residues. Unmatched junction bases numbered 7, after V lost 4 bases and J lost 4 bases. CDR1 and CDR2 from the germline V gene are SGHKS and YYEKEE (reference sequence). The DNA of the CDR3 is TGTGCCAGCAGCCCTGGGGGGGGGTCAGAGACCCAGTACTTC. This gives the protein CASSPGGGSETQYF.

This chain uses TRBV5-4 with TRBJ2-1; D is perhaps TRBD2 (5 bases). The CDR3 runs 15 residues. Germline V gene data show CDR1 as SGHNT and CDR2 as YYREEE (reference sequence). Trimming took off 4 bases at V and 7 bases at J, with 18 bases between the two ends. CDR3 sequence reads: CASSGLGRLLNEQFF. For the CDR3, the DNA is TGTGCCAGCAGCGGACTTGGTAGGCTGCTTAATGAGCAGTTCTTC. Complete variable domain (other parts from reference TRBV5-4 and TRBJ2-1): ETGVTQSPTHLIKTRGQQVTLRCSSQSGHNTVSWYQQALGQGPQFIFQYYREEENGRGNFPPRFSGLQFPNYSSELNVNALELDDSALYLCASSGLGRLLNEQFFGPGTRLTVL.

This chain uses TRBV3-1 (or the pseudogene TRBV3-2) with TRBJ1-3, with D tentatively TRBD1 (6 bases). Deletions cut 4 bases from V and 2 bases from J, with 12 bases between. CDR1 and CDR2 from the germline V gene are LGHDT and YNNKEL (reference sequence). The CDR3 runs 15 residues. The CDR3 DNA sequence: TGTGCCAGCAGCCTCCGACAGGACCCTGGAAACACCATATATTTT. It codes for CASSLRQDPGNTIYF.